Shown below are 16 T cell receptor beta chains from a single sample sequenced in a study of PD-1 blockade in classical Hodgkin lymphoma. The sample's time point: cycle 4 day 1 (C4D1), after more than 5 weeks of nivolumab. All the patients suffered relapse after autologous stem cell transplantation, and brentuximab vedotin exposure differed. TCRdb keeps only in-frame clones here, not all; method: immunoSEQ multiplex PCR. The sample holds approximately 93,000 clones; just under 80% are singletons and the top ten take approximately 9%. The specimen was peripheral blood mononuclear cells (PBMCs), collected before the fourth cycle of nivolumab. These receptors were taken from a human donor with classical Hodgkin lymphoma.

The chain joins TRBV6-6 to TRBJ1-3; 8 nucleotides line up with TRBD1. This CDR3 contains 15 residues. After removal of 4 bases from V and 7 bases from J, the junction contained 9 bases not matched to a gene. Germline-derived CDR1 and CDR2 are MNHNY and SVGAGI (reference sequence). The CDR3 reads CASSLRGQGLNTIYF. The CDR3 DNA reads as TGTGCCAGCAGTTTGCGAGGACAGGGATTGAACACCATATATTTT.

V and J are TRBV7-9 and TRBJ2-7; maybe TRBD2 (5 bases). Germline-derived CDR1 and CDR2 are SEHNR and FQNEAQ (reference sequence). The CDR3 consists of 14 residues. The V end lost 1 base, the J end lost 2 bases, and 9 bases lay between the germline ends. CDR3 DNA: TGTGCCAGCAGCTTAGACACTAGGGCCTACGAGCAGTACTTC. Residues: CASSLDTRAYEQYF. Supplemented by reference TRBV7-9 and TRBJ2-7, the full variable domain reads DTGVSQNPRHKITKRGQNVTFRCDPISEHNRLYWYRQTLGQGPEFLTYFQNEAQLEKSRLLSDRFSAERPKGSFSTLEIQRTEQGDSAMYLCASSLDTRAYEQYFGPGTRLTVT.

The chain is built from TRBV11-2 and TRBJ1-5; tentative D call: TRBD1 (5 bases). The CDR3 spans 15 residues. V was trimmed by 1 base and J by 4 bases, leaving 11 bases between them. Per the germline V gene, CDR1 is SGHAT and CDR2 is FQNNGV. This chain's CDR3 is CASSLAWAGNQPQHF. CDR3 bases: TGTGCCAGCAGCTTAGCTTGGGCAGGGAATCAGCCCCAGCATTTT.

This chain uses TRBV7-3 with TRBJ1-2; 7 nucleotides agree with TRBD1. CDR3 length equals 13 residues. The germline CDR1 and CDR2 sequences are SGHTA and FQGTGA. After removal of 1 base from V and 8 bases from J, the junction contained 4 bases not matched to a gene. In DNA, the CDR3 is TGTGCCAGCAGCTTAATAGGGGGCAACGGCTACACCTTC. Its translation: CASSLIGGNGYTF.

This chain joins TRBV5-4 and TRBJ1-2; D unresolved. The germline CDR1 and CDR2 sequences are SGHNT and YYREEE (reference sequence). This CDR3 comprises 15 residues. Trimming cost V 3 bases and J 5 bases, with 17 bases left between them. CDR3 nucleotides: TGTGCCAGCAGCTCGAGGAGGGAGAGCGTTTATGGCTACACCTTC. This sequence encodes CASSSRRESVYGYTF.

V is TRBV2 and J is TRBJ2-7; no clear D gene. The CDR3 has 12 residues. In germline, CDR1 is SNHLY, CDR2 FYNNEI. V lost 11 bases, J lost 2 bases, and 13 bases lay in between. CDR3 in amino acids: CAGSSGTYEQYF. DNA of the CDR3: TGTGCCGGGTCCTCCGGCACCTACGAGCAGTACTTC.

The chain employs TRBV6-5 and TRBJ2-5, with D unresolved. Germline CDR1 MNHEY, CDR2 SVGAGI. CDR3 size: 12 residues. V lost 0 bases, J lost 5 bases, and 4 bases lay in between. The CDR3 DNA is TGTGCCAGCAGTTACTCGGGGGAGACCCAGTACTTC. Protein: CASSYSGETQYF.

This clone appeared a single time. This chain joins TRBV28 and TRBJ1-2; TRBD1 is a possible D gene (5 bases). This CDR3 spans 14 amino acids. V gave up 2 bases and J gave up 4 bases, with 11 bases separating them. The germline V gene has CDR1 MDHEN and CDR2 SYDVKM. CDR3 amino acids: CASSLRGRVYGYTF. The CDR3 nucleotides are TGTGCCAGCAGTTTACGGGGCAGGGTCTATGGCTACACCTTC.

The rearrangement joins TRBV23-1 to TRBJ1-4; the D is unclear. TRBV23-1 is given ORF status, its function remaining uncertain. V lost 1 base and J lost 4, with 19 bases in between. The CDR3 consists of 18 residues. The CDR3 DNA reads TGCGCCAGCAGTCAATTCGAATCCTCCGGGAGGCATAATGAAAAACTGTTTTTT. This translates into CASSQFESSGRHNEKLFF.

This rearrangement joins TRBV27 to TRBJ1-2; weak D call: TRBD1 (6 bases). CDR3 length equals 18 residues. Germline lookup yields CDR1 MNHEY and CDR2 SMNVEV (reference sequence). V was trimmed by 6 bases and J by 0 bases, leaving 23 bases between them. CDR3 sequence (DNA): TGTGCCAGCAGCCCAGGAGGGGCAGGGGCTCCTGCTAACTATGGCTACACCTTC. This translates into CASSPGGAGAPANYGYTF.

This clone was recorded only once. The chain joins TRBV18 to TRBJ2-7; no firm D call. CDR3 size: 13 residues. Germline CDR1 reads KGHSH; CDR2 reads LQKENI. Trimming cost V 4 bases and J 4 bases, with 11 bases left between them. CDR3 protein: CASSQAGVYEQYF. CDR3 nucleotide sequence: TGTGCCAGCTCACAGGCTGGGGTTTACGAGCAGTACTTC. Full variable domain (outside the CDR3, taken from reference TRBV18 and TRBJ2-7): NAGVMQNPRHLVRRRGQEARLRCSPMKGHSHVYWYRQLPEEGLKFMVYLQKENIIDESGMPKERFSAEFPKEGPSILRIQQVVRGDSAAYFCASSQAGVYEQYFGPGTRLTVT.

The table lists this clone with a few counts. The rearrangement joins TRBV5-1 to TRBJ2-5; a weak D match, TRBD1 (7 bases). Trimming removed 0 bases from V and 0 bases from J, with 9 bases in between. This CDR3 has 15 residues. The germline CDR1 and CDR2 sequences are SGHRS and YFSETQ. CDR3 bases: TGCGCCAGCAGCTTGGCAGGGGGGTACCAAGAGACCCAGTACTTC. The encoded protein is CASSLAGGYQETQYF.

The chain combines TRBV4-1 with TRBJ1-4, with a weak D call TRBD1 (5 bases). Trimming removed 0 bases at V and 14 bases at J, with 22 bases between. The CDR3 is 16 residues long. Germline V lookup: CDR1 MGHRA, CDR2 YSYEKL. CDR3 bases: TGCGCCAGCAGCCAAGATGGGGCAGCACAACGGGAGGGGCTGTTTTTT. Protein product: CASSQDGAAQREGLFF.

The chain is built from TRBV7-9 and TRBJ1-1; D is possibly TRBD1 (6 bases). Germline V gene sequence: CDR1 SEHNR, CDR2 FQNEAQ (reference sequence). The CDR3 is 17 amino acids. Trimming took off 5 bases at V and 7 bases at J, with 26 bases between the two ends. This CDR3 reads CASSPLTSGARGVEAFF. The CDR3 DNA is TGTGCCAGCAGCCCGCTAACGTCGGGGGCGAGGGGGGTTGAAGCTTTCTTT.

The V and J genes are TRBV6-6 and TRBJ1-2; tentative D call: TRBD1 (6 bases). The CDR3 loop spans 11 amino acids. In germline, CDR1 is MNHNY, CDR2 SVGAGI (reference sequence). V lost 8 bases and J lost 8, with 12 bases in between. CDR3 sequence (DNA): TGTGCCAGCGGAGGACAGTTAGGCTACACCTTC. Translated, it gives CASGGQLGYTF.

This clone was picked up one time. The genes are TRBV5-6 and TRBJ2-5; 8 bases are shared with TRBD1. With the DNA end fitting TRBJ2-7 better, the J assignment may be wrong. This CDR3 has 16 residues. Germline CDR1 and CDR2: SGHDT and YYEEEE. CDR3 sequence reads: CASKSWRGTGSYEQYF. The DNA for the CDR3 is TGTGCCAGCAAATCGTGGAGGGGGACAGGATCCTACGAGCAGTACTTC.